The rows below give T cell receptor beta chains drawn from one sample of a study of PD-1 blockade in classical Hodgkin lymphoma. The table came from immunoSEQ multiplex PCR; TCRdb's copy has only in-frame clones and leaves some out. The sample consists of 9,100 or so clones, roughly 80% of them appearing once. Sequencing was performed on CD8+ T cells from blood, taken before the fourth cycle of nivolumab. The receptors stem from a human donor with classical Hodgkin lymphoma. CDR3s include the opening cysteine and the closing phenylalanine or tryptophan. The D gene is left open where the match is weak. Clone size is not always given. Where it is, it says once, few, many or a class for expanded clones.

CDR3: CASSEDREPTEAFF; DNA: TGCGCCAGCAGTGAGGACAGGGAGCCCACTGAAGCTTTCTTT; size: few; V: TRBV10-1; J: TRBJ1-1; D: TRBD1
CDR3: CASRYPPDTDSYEQYF; DNA: TGTGCCAGCAGATACCCACCGGACACCGACTCCTACGAGCAGTACTTC; size: .; V: TRBV6-5; J: TRBJ2-7; D: .
CDR3: CASSEPGQNNYEQYF; DNA: TGCGCCAGCAGTGAGCCAGGACAAAACAACTACGAGCAGTACTTC; size: .; V: TRBV10-2; J: TRBJ2-7; D: .
CDR3: CASGVGGYGYTF; DNA: TGTGCCAGCGGTGTGGGGGGATACGGCTACACCTTC; size: .; V: TRBV2; J: TRBJ1-2; D: .
CDR3: CASSQGSTYNEQFF; DNA: TGTGCCAGTAGTCAGGGCTCTACCTACAATGAGCAGTTCTTC; size: .; V: TRBV19; J: TRBJ2-1; D: .
CDR3: CAWRPTGGWDEKLFF; DNA: TGTGCCTGGAGACCGACAGGGGGGTGGGATGAAAAACTGTTTTTT; size: .; V: TRBV30; J: TRBJ1-4; D: TRBD1
CDR3: CASSQEGTLNQPQHF; DNA: TGCGCCAGCAGCCAAGAAGGGACACTCAATCAGCCCCAGCATTTT; size: .; V: TRBV4-1; J: TRBJ1-5; D: .
CDR3: CASSREPTVAFDELFF; DNA: TGTGCCAGCAGCCGTGAACCGACAGTCGCTTTTGATGAACTGTTTTTT; size: .; V: TRBV5-6; J: TRBJ1-4; D: .
CDR3: CASSYVRGDPQETQYF; DNA: TGTGCCAGCAGTTACGTACGGGGGGACCCCCAAGAGACCCAGTACTTC; size: .; V: TRBV6-5; J: TRBJ2-5; D: TRBD2
CDR3: CASSLAGGPMNTGELFF; DNA: TGTGCCAGCAGCTTGGCGGGCGGACCTATGAACACCGGGGAGCTGTTTTTT; size: .; V: TRBV5-4; J: TRBJ2-2; D: .
CDR3: CARDPREFWNEKLFF; DNA: TGTGCCAGGGACCCCAGGGAGTTTTGGAATGAAAAACTGTTTTTT; size: .; V: TRBV28; J: TRBJ1-4; D: .
CDR3: CASSLLAGLDNEQFF; DNA: TGTGCCAGCAGTTTGCTAGCGGGGTTGGACAATGAGCAGTTCTTC; size: .; V: TRBV27; J: TRBJ2-1; D: TRBD2
CDR3: CASSVVEVGLVAYNEQFF; DNA: TGTGCCAGCAGCGTAGTAGAAGTAGGACTAGTGGCCTACAATGAGCAGTTCTTC; size: .; V: TRBV9; J: TRBJ2-1; D: TRBD2
CDR3: CASSLRRAGNSPLHF; DNA: TGTGCCAGCAGCTTAAGGAGGGCCGGTAATTCACCCCTCCACTTT; size: .; V: TRBV7-9; J: TRBJ1-6; D: .
CDR3: CSSLEGGTQYF; DNA: TGCAGCTCGCTTGAGGGAGGCACGCAGTATTTT; size: .; V: TRBV29-1; J: TRBJ2-3; D: .
CDR3: CASSSRLQGSNEKLFF; DNA: TGTGCCAGCAGCTCAAGATTACAGGGTTCTAATGAAAAACTGTTTTTT; size: .; V: TRBV7-9; J: TRBJ1-4; D: .
CDR3: CASSFRSSSPGNEQFF; DNA: TGTGCCAGCAGCTTTCGGAGCTCCAGCCCGGGGAATGAGCAGTTCTTC; size: once; V: TRBV7-8; J: TRBJ2-1; D: .
CDR3: CASSETSYTEAFF; DNA: TGCGCCAGCAGTGAAACGAGCTACACTGAAGCTTTCTTT; size: .; V: TRBV10-2; J: TRBJ1-1; D: .
CDR3: CASSSTGSNNEQFF; DNA: TGTGCCAGCAGTTCGACAGGGTCGAACAATGAGCAGTTCTTC; size: .; V: TRBV6-6; J: TRBJ2-1; D: TRBD1
CDR3: CASRTGGGETQYF; DNA: TGTGCCAGCAGGACGGGGGGTGGAGAGACCCAGTACTTC; size: .; V: TRBV5-4; J: TRBJ2-5; D: TRBD2
CDR3: CASSLWLAGGLSTDTQYF; DNA: TGTGCCAGCAGCTTGTGGTTAGCGGGGGGTCTAAGCACAGATACGCAGTATTTT; size: .; V: TRBV5-8; J: TRBJ2-3; D: TRBD2
CDR3: CASSGESSYNSPLHF; DNA: TGTGCCAGCAGTGGGGAGAGCTCCTATAATTCACCCCTCCACTTT; size: .; V: TRBV6-5; J: TRBJ1-6; D: .
CDR3: CASSIGLAGDEQFF; DNA: TGTGCCAGTAGTATAGGACTAGCGGGCGATGAGCAGTTCTTC; size: .; V: TRBV19; J: TRBJ2-1; D: TRBD2
CDR3: CASRLDGGATGELFF; DNA: TGTGCCAGCCGCCTCGACGGGGGGGCCACCGGGGAGCTGTTTTTT; size: .; V: TRBV28; J: TRBJ2-2; D: TRBD2
CDR3: CAWSVGRNTEAFF; DNA: TGTGCCTGGAGTGTTGGGAGGAACACTGAAGCTTTCTTT; size: few; V: TRBV30; J: TRBJ1-1; D: .
CDR3: CASSVGTPYNEQFF; DNA: TGTGCCAGCAGCGTCGGGACTCCATACAATGAGCAGTTCTTC; size: .; V: TRBV7-1; J: TRBJ2-1; D: .
CDR3: CSVGDSTYEQYF; DNA: TGCAGCGTAGGGGACAGCACCTACGAGCAGTACTTC; size: .; V: TRBV29-1; J: TRBJ2-7; D: TRBD1
CDR3: CASSWRDRGYQPQHF; DNA: TGTGCCAGCAGTTGGCGGGACAGGGGCTATCAGCCCCAGCATTTT; size: once; V: TRBV28; J: TRBJ1-5; D: TRBD1
CDR3: CASSWEDTQYF; DNA: TGTGCCAGCAGTTGGGAGGATACGCAGTATTTT; size: few; V: TRBV6-5; J: TRBJ2-3; D: .
CDR3: CASSSGQTYEQYF; DNA: TGTGCCAGCAGCTCAGGACAGACCTACGAGCAGTACTTC; size: .; V: TRBV7-6; J: TRBJ2-7; D: .
CDR3: CSVAGGILSTDTQYF; DNA: TGCAGCGTTGCGGGGGGAATTTTAAGCACAGATACGCAGTATTTT; size: .; V: TRBV29-1; J: TRBJ2-3; D: TRBD2
CDR3: CSVVRRGPNTEAFF; DNA: TGCAGCGTTGTTAGGAGGGGCCCGAACACTGAAGCTTTCTTT; size: .; V: TRBV29-1; J: TRBJ1-1; D: .